The 8 T cell receptor beta chains below were found in one sample sequenced in a study of cytomegalovirus exposure and HLA in healthy donors. With 60 Vbeta and 13 Jbeta primers, the PCR was carried out. TCRdb's copy holds only in-frame clones and misses some; the assay was immunoSEQ multiplex PCR. The sample shows about 130,000 clones, about 80% of them seen only once. Sequenced input: PBMCs. The receptor source for this set is a boy younger than 10 in good health and CMV-seronegative.

The chain links TRBV29-1 to TRBJ2-7; tentative D call: TRBD1 (6 bases). V was shortened by 6 bases and J by 6 bases, with 18 bases between the two germline ends. The germline gives CDR1 SQVTM, CDR2 ANQGSEA. The CDR3 totals 13 residues. The CDR3: CSVLDSPTGEQYF. As DNA, the CDR3 is TGCAGCGTCCTGGACAGCCCGACGGGCGAGCAGTACTTC.

CDR3 protein: CASSRSGTGGDEQFF. The CDR3 DNA sequence: TGTGCCAGTAGTCGTTCCGGGACAGGGGGCGATGAGCAGTTCTTC. The chain is built from TRBV19 and TRBJ2-1, with 12 bases aligning to TRBD1. The CDR3 spans 15 residues. In germline, CDR1 is LNHDA, CDR2 SQIVND (reference sequence). Germline trimming cut 5 bases from V and 8 bases from J; bases unmatched to any gene: 7.

The chain couples TRBV19 to TRBJ2-2, with D tentatively TRBD2 (5 bases). Trimming removed 7 bases from V and 4 bases from J, with 16 bases in between. Germline V gives CDR1 LNHDA, CDR2 SQIVND (reference sequence). The CDR3 sequence is 15 residues long. The CDR3 DNA is TGTGCCAGTACACCTCGGAGAGGGATCACCGGGGAGCTGTTTTTT. It translates to CASTPRRGITGELFF. Combining the CDR3 with reference TRBV19 and TRBJ2-2 gives the whole variable domain DGGITQSPKYLFRKEGQNVTLSCEQNLNHDAMYWYRQDPGQGLRLIYYSQIVNDFQKGDIAEGYSVSREKKESFPLTVTSAQKNPTAFYLCASTPRRGITGELFFGEGSRLTVL.

The CDR3 spells CASSLVPGGGTEAFF. DNA for the CDR3: TGTGCCAGCAGCTTAGTGCCGGGGGGAGGCACTGAAGCTTTCTTT. This chain uses TRBV7-9 with TRBJ1-1; D perhaps matches TRBD1 (5 bases). Trimming cost V 1 base and J 4 bases, with 13 bases left between them. Germline assignment: CDR1 SEHNR and CDR2 FQNEAQ (reference sequence). The CDR3 runs to 15 residues. Complete variable domain (other parts from reference TRBV7-9 and TRBJ1-1): DTGVSQNPRHKITKRGQNVTFRCDPISEHNRLYWYRQTLGQGPEFLTYFQNEAQLEKSRLLSDRFSAERPKGSFSTLEIQRTEQGDSAMYLCASSLVPGGGTEAFFGQGTRLTVV.

In its sample, this clone was seen once. The chain employs TRBV5-4 and TRBJ1-1; possible D gene TRBD1, 5 bases. Germline V CDR1 and CDR2: SGHNT, YYREEE (reference sequence). This CDR3 has 14 amino acids. Trimming cost V 1 base and J 6 bases, with 13 bases left between them. The CDR3 DNA sequence: TGTGCCAGCAGCTTGAGGGGTCGAAAGGCTGAAGCTTTCTTT. It translates to CASSLRGRKAEAFF.

The rearrangement links TRBV4-3 to TRBJ1-6, with TRBD1 identical over 10 bases. V trimming: 6 bases; J trimming: 7 bases; junction bases outside the gene matches: 3. The CDR3 loop spans 14 amino acids. CDR1 is LGHNA and CDR2 is YSLEER in the germline V gene. CDR3 coding DNA: TGCGCCAGCAGTCAGGACAGGGGGAATTCACCCCTCCACTTT. Translated: CASSQDRGNSPLHF.

This sequence joins TRBV6-5 and TRBJ1-3; 7 bases fit TRBD1. Germline values: CDR1 MNHEY, CDR2 SVGAGI. Germline trimming cut 6 bases from V and 4 bases from J; bases unmatched to any gene: 9. The CDR3 runs 15 residues. CDR3 region: CASRRGQVGGNTIYF. The CDR3 coding sequence is TGTGCCAGCAGGCGAGGACAGGTTGGAGGAAACACCATATATTTT.

The rearrangement joins TRBV2 to TRBJ1-1, with 7 bases that match TRBD1. The length of the CDR3 is 13 residues. Germline V lookup: CDR1 SNHLY, CDR2 FYNNEI. V shed 8 bases, J shed 6 bases, and the junction held 9 bases outside the gene matches. CDR3 DNA: TGTGCCAGCCGCACAGGGGCCGGCTCTGAAGCTTTCTTT. Its translation: CASRTGAGSEAFF.